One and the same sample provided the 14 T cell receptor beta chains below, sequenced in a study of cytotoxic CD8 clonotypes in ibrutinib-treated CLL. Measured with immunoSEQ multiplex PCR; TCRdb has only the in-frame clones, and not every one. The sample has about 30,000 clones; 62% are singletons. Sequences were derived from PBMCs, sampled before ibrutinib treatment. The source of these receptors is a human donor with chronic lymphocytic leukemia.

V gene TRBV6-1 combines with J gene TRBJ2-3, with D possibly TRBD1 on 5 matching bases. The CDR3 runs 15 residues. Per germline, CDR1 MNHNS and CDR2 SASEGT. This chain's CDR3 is CAARSPGSSTDTQYF. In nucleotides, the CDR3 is TGTGCGGCCCGATCCCCAGGGTCTAGCACAGATACGCAGTATTTT.

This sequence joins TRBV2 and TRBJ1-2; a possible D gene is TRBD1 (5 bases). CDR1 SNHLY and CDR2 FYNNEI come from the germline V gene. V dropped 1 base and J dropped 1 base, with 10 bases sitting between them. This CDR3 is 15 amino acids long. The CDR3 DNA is TGTGCCAGCAGTGAAGGCACAGGCCGTAACTATGGCTACACCTTC. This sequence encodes CASSEGTGRNYGYTF. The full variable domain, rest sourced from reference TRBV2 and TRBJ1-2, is EPEVTQTPSHQVTQMGQEVILRCVPISNHLYFYWYRQILGQKVEFLVSFYNNEISEKSEIFDDQFSVERPDGSNFTLKIRSTKLEDSAMYFCASSEGTGRNYGYTFGSGTRLTVV.

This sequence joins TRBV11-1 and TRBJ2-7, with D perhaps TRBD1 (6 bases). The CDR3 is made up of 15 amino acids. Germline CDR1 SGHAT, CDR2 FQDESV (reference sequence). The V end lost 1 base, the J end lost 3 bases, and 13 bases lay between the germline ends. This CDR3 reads CASSLEVGAGYEQYF. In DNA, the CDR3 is TGTGCCAGCAGCTTAGAGGTGGGGGCGGGCTACGAGCAGTACTTC.

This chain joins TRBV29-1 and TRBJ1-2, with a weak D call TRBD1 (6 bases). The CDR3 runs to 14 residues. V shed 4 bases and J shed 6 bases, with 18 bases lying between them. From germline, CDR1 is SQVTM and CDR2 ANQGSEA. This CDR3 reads CSVVGWGRGNGYTF. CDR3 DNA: TGCAGCGTTGTAGGTTGGGGCAGGGGTAATGGCTACACCTTC.

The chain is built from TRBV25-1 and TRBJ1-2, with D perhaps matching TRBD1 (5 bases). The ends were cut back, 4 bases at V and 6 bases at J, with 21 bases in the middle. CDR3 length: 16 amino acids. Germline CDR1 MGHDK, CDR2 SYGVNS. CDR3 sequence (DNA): TGTGCCAGCAGTGGCTTCAGGGTGGAGGAATCGGATGGCTACACCTTC. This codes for CASSGFRVEESDGYTF.

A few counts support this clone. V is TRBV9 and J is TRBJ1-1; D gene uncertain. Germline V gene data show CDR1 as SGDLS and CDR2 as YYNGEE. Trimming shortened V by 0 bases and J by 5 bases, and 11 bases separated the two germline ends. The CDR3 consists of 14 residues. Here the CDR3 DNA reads TGTGCCAGCAGCGTAGACAGTCTTGCAACTGAAGCTTTCTTT. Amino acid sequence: CASSVDSLATEAFF.

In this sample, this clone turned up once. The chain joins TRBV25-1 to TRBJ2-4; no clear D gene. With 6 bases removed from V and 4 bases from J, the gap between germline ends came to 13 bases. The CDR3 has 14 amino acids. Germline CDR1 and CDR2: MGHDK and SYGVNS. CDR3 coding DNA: TGTGCCAGCAGCGGGTTGAACGTGAAAAACATTCAGTACTTC. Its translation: CASSGLNVKNIQYF.

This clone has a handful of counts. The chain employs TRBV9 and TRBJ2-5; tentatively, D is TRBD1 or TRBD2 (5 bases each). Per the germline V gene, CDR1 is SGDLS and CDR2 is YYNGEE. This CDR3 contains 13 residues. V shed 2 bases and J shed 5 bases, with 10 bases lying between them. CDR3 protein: CASSVTEGETQYF. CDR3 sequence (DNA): TGTGCCAGCAGCGTGACAGAGGGGGAGACCCAGTACTTC.

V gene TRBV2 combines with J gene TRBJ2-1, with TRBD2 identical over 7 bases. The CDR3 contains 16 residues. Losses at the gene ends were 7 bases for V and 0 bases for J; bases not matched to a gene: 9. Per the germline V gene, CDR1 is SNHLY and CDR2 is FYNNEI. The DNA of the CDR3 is TGTGCCAGCATGTCGACTAGCCCGAGCTCCTACAATGAGCAGTTCTTC. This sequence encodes CASMSTSPSSYNEQFF. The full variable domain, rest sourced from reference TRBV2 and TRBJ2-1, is EPEVTQTPSHQVTQMGQEVILRCVPISNHLYFYWYRQILGQKVEFLVSFYNNEISEKSEIFDDQFSVERPDGSNFTLKIRSTKLEDSAMYFCASMSTSPSSYNEQFFGPGTRLTVL.

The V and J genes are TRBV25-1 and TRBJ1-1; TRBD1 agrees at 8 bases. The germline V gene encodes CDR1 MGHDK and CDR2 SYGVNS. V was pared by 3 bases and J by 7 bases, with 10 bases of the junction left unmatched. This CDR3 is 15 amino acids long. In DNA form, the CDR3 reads TGTGCCAGCAGTGATATGACAGGGGCTAATTTTGAAGCTTTCTTT. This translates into CASSDMTGANFEAFF.

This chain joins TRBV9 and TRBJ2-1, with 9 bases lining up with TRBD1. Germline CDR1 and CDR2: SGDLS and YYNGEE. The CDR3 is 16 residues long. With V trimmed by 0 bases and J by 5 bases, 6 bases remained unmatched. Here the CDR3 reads CASSVDGGTGHNEQFF. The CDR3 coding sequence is TGTGCCAGCAGCGTAGATGGGGGGACAGGGCACAATGAGCAGTTCTTC. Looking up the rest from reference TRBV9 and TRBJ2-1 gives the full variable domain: DSGVTQTPKHLITATGQRVTLRCSPRSGDLSVYWYQQSLDQGLQFLIQYYNGEERAKGNILERFSAQQFPDLHSELNLSSLELGDSALYFCASSVDGGTGHNEQFFGPGTRLTVL.

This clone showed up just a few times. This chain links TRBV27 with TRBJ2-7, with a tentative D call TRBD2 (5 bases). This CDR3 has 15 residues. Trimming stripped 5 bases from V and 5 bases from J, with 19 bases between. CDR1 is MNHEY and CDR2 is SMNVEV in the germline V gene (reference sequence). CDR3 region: CASSPTAPSGNEQYF. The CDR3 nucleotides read TGTGCCAGCAGTCCCACCGCTCCTTCGGGGAACGAGCAGTACTTC.

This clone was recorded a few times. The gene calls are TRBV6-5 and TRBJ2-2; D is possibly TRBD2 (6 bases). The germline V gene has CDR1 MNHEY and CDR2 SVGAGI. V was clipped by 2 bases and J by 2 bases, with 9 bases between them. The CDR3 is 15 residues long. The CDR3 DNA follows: TGTGCCAGCAGTTACGGACTACCCAACACCGGGGAGCTGTTTTTT. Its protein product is CASSYGLPNTGELFF.

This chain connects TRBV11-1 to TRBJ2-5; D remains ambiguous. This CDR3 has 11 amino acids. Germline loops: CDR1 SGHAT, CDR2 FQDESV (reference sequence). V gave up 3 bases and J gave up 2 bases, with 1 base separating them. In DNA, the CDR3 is TGTGCCAGCAGCTTTCAAGAGACCCAGTACTTC. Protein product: CASSFQETQYF. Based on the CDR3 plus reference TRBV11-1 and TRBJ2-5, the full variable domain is EAEVAQSPRYKITEKSQAVAFWCDPISGHATLYWYRQILGQGPELLVQFQDESVVDDSQLPKDRFSAERLKGVDSTLKIQPAELGDSAMYLCASSFQETQYFGPGTRLLVL.